The source of this TCR beta chain is a study of CD8+CD57+ T cells in acquired aplastic anemia. Across the whole study: Sorted CD4+ and CD8+ cells gave a mean 3.2 ug DNA, range about 0.2 to 27.4 ug. Study-wide findings and caveats: Patients did not significantly differ from controls in CD8+ Simpson's diversity.

For CDR3 and TCR beta VDJ profiling, genomic DNA was the template used. TCRdb used MiXCR to reprocess the reads, holding one entry per CDR3 protein. The sample shows 150,000 to 200,000 distinct CDR3 sequences, 40% to 50% of them seen only once. This clonotype turned up a few times. The antigen remains unidentified. Patients picked for sequencing had shown CD8+CD57+ cell expansion detected by flow cytometry. Severe acquired aplastic anemia was present in all patients. Sequencing was carried out using sorted CD4+, CD8+, or CD8+CD57+ T cells (not recorded which) from PBMCs. The receptor was isolated from a human donor with aplastic anemia.

The chain's CDR3 is CASSLAGHRRTEAFF. CDR3 nucleotides: TGCGCCAGCAGCTTGGCAGGTCACCGACGGACTGAAGCTTTCTTT. This rearrangement joins TRBV5-1 to TRBJ1-1; no reliable D call. V was cut by 0 bases and J by 5 bases, with 14 bases left in between. CDR3 length: 15 amino acids. Per germline, CDR1 SGHRS and CDR2 YFSETQ.